One and the same sample provided the 3 T cell receptor beta chains below, sequenced in a study of T cell changes during pregnancy in multiple sclerosis (dated by TCRdb to between 2018 and 2020). Receptor amplification or capture employed the immunoSEQ multiplex PCR assay. The clones in this table, taken by TCRdb from immuneACCESS, are in-frame only. Not every clone is retained; where verified, under half of the shortfall comes from an unresolved V gene, and the cause of the rest is unknown. The table for this sample lists some 38,000 clones; approximately 90% of them were counted only once. Of the sample, 0.5% to 0.85% is held by the ten largest clones. This specimen was CD4+ T cells from peripheral blood mononuclear cells, taken in the second trimester of pregnancy. All receptors come from a female donor in good health, enrolled as a control in a pregnancy study.

The rearrangement links TRBV7-2 to TRBJ1-6, with TRBD1 as a possible D gene (5 bases). This CDR3 region has 18 residues. Trimming pared 0 bases from V and 0 bases from J, leaving 12 bases between. CDR1 and CDR2 from the germline V gene are SGHTA and FQGNSA. In nucleotides, the CDR3 is TGTGCCAGCAGCTTAGCTGGGACTTCCAGCTCCTATAATTCACCCCTCCACTTT. Translating gives CASSLAGTSSSYNSPLHF.

This rearrangement joins TRBV19 to TRBJ1-2; TRBD1 aligns across 7 bases. Trimming at V came to 5 bases and at J to 5 bases, leaving 14 bases not matched to a gene. This CDR3 is 16 amino acids long. Looked up from germline, CDR1 is LNHDA and CDR2 is SQIVND (reference sequence). The CDR3 DNA reads TGTGCCAGTAGTCCCGCAACGGGACAGAATTCGTATGGCTACACCTTC. It specifies CASSPATGQNSYGYTF. The complete variable domain, with remaining parts taken from reference TRBV19 and TRBJ1-2, reads DGGITQSPKYLFRKEGQNVTLSCEQNLNHDAMYWYRQDPGQGLRLIYYSQIVNDFQKGDIAEGYSVSREKKESFPLTVTSAQKNPTAFYLCASSPATGQNSYGYTFGSGTRLTVV.

The chain couples TRBV6-5 to TRBJ1-2, with 7 bases aligning to TRBD1. Unmatched junction bases numbered 2, after V lost 0 bases and J lost 4 bases. The CDR3 is 14 residues long. In germline, CDR1 is MNHEY, CDR2 SVGAGI. The CDR3 region has the DNA TGTGCCAGCAGTTACTCGGAGGGGGCCTATGGCTACACCTTC. Translation: CASSYSEGAYGYTF.